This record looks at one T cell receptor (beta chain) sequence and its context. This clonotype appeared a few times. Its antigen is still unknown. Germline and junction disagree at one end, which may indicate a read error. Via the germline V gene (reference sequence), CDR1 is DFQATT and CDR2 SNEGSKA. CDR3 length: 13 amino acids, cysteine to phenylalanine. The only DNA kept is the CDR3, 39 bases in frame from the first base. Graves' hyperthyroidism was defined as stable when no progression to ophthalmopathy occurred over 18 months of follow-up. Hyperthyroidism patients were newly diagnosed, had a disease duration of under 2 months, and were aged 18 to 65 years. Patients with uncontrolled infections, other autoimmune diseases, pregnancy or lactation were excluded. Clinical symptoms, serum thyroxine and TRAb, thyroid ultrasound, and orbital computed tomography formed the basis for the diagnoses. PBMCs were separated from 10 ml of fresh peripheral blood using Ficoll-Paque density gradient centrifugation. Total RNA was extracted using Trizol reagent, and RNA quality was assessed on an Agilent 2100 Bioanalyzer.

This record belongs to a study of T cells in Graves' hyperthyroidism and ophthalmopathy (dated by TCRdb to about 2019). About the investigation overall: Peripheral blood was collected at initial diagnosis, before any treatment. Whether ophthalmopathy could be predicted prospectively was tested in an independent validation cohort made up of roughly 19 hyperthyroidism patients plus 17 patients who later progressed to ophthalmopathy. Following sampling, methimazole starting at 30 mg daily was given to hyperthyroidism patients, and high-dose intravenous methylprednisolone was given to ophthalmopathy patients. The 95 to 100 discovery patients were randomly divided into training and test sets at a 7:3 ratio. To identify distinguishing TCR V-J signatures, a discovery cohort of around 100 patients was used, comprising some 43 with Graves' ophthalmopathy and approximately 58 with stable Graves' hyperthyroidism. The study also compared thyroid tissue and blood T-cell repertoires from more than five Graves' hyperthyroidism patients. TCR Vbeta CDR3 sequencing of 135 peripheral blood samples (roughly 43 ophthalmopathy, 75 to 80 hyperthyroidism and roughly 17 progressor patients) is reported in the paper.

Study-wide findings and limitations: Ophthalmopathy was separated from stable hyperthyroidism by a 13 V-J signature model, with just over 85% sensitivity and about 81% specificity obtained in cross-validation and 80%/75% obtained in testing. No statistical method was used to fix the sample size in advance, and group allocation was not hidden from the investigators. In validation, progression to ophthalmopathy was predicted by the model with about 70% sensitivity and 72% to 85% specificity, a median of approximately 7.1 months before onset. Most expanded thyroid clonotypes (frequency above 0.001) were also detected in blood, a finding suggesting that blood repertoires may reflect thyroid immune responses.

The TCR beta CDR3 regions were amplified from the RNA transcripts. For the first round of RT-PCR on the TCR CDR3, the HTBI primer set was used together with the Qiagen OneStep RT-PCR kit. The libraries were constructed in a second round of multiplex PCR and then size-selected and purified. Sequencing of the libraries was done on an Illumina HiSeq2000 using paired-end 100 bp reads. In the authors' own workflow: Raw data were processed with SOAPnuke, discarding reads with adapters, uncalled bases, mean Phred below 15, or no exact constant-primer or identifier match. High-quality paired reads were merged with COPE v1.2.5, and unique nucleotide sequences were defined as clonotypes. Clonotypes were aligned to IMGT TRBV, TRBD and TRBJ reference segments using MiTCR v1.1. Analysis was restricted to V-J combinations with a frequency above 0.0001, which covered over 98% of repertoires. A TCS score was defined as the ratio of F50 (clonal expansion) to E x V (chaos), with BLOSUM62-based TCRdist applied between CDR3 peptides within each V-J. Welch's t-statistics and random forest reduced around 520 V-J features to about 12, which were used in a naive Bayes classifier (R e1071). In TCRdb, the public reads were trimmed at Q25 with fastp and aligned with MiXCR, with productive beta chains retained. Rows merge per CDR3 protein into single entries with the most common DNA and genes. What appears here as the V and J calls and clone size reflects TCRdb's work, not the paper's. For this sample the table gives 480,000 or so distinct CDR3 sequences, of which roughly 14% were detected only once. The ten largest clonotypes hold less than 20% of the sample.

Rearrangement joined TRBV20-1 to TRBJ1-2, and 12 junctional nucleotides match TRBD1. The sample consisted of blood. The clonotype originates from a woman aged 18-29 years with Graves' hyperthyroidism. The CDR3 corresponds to CSAAGTGGPGYTF. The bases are TGCAGTGCTGCCGGGACAGGGGGCCCTGGCTACACTTTC.